Included here is one T cell receptor beta chain sequence, with context. This CDR3 spans 15 amino acids. V lost 5 bases and J lost 1; bases outside the gene matches: 3. The germline CDR1 and CDR2 sequences are SNHLY and FYNNEI. The sample is drawn from a study of blood T cell repertoires in COVID-19. Study summary: Acute and convalescent COVID-19 samples came from the United States, Italy and Spain.

The age range of participants was about 18 to 100 years, with residence in 20 to 25 US areas. Which cohort a participant joined came from the clinical history participants gave. As originally analysed: Amplified reference gene primers provided the basis for estimating nucleated cell counts. TCRdb's table, derived via immunoSEQ multiplex PCR, lists solely in-frame clones and lacks some. That table gives V, J and clone size, and the DNA gave D and trimming. The table records a few hundred thousand clones, over 75% of them present only once. The rearrangement links TRBV2 to TRBJ2-3, with TRBD2 matching over 10 bases. Sequenced sample: PBMCs or T cells enriched from blood (not recorded which). This TCR came from a woman between 18 and 29 years old who had recovered from COVID-19. In DNA, the CDR3 is TGTGCCAGCAGTTCCGGACTAGCGGGCACAGATACGCAGTATTTT. It encodes CASSSGLAGTDTQYF.